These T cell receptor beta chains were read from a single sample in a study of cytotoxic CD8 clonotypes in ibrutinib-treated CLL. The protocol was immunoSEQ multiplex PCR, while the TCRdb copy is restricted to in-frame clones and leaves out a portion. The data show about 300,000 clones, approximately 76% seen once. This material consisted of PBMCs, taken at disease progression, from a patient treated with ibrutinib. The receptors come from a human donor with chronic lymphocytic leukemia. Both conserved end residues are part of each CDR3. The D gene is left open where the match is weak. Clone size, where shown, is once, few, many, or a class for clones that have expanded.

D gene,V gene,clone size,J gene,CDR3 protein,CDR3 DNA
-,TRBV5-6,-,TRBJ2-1,CASSLEVDRRSDNEQFF,TGTGCCAGCAGCTTGGAGGTGGACAGACGGTCGGACAATGAGCAGTTCTTC
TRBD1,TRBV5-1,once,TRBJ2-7,CASSLADRDQREQYF,TGCGCCAGCAGCTTGGCGGACAGGGATCAAAGGGAGCAGTACTTC
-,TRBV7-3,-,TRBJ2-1,CASSQDGDEQFF,TGTGCCAGCAGCCAGGACGGGGATGAGCAGTTCTTC
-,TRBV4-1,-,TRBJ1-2,CASSQVKGNYGYTF,TGCGCCAGCAGCCAAGTAAAGGGGAACTATGGCTACACCTTC
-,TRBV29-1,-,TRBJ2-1,CSVELRGLFNEQFF,TGCAGCGTTGAGCTCCGGGGCCTCTTCAATGAGCAGTTCTTC
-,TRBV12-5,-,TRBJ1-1,CATRRANTEAFF,TGTGCTACCCGGAGAGCGAACACTGAAGCTTTCTTT
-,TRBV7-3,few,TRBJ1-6,CASSLERAYNSPLHF,TGTGCCAGCAGCTTGGAAAGGGCCTATAATTCACCCCTCCACTTT
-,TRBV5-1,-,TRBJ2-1,CASSLSAVLMDEQFF,TGCGCCAGCAGTTTATCAGCGGTCCTTATGGATGAGCAGTTCTTC
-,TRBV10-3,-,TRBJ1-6,CAIGQTYNSPLHF,TGTGCCATAGGACAGACTTATAATTCACCCCTCCACTTT
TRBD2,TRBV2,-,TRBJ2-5,CASSATSGSGETQYF,TGTGCCAGCAGTGCGACTAGCGGGAGCGGTGAGACCCAGTACTTC
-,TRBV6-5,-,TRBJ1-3,CASMRELGNTIYF,TGTGCCAGCATGAGGGAACTTGGAAACACCATATATTTT
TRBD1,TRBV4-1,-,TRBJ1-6,CASSQDPGGTYNSPLHF,TGCGCCAGCAGCCAAGATCCAGGGGGAACCTATAATTCACCCCTCCACTTT
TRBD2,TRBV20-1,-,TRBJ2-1,CSATQGGEQFF,TGCAGTGCTACCCAGGGAGGGGAGCAGTTCTTC
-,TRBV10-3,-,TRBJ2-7,CAISDFIQGRTYEQYF,TGTGCCATCAGTGACTTCATCCAGGGTAGGACCTACGAGCAGTACTTC
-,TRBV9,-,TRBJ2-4,CASSGERWGFGNIQYF,TGTGCCAGCAGCGGGGAGCGTTGGGGGTTTGGAAACATTCAGTACTTC
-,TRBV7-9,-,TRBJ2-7,CASSLWGSYEQYF,TGTGCCAGCAGCTTATGGGGTTCCTACGAGCAGTACTTC
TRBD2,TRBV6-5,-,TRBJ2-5,CASSYQGLAGETQYF,TGTGCCAGCAGTTACCAGGGGCTAGCGGGAGAGACCCAGTACTTC
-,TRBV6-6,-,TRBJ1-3,CASSYWGNSGNTIYF,TGTGCCAGCAGTTACTGGGGCAACTCTGGAAACACCATATATTTT
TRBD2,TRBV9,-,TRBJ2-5,CASSPTGLEETQYF,TGTGCCAGCAGCCCGACCGGACTAGAAGAGACCCAGTACTTC
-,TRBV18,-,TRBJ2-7,CASSPAGATYEQYF,TGTGCCAGCTCGCCGGCCGGGGCCACCTACGAGCAGTACTTC
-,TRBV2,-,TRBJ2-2,CASSALGVNTGELFF,TGTGCCAGCAGTGCTTTGGGCGTTAACACCGGGGAGCTGTTTTTT
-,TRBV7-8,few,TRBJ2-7,CASSLLRGGEQYF,TGTGCCAGCAGCTTATTGAGGGGAGGCGAGCAGTACTTC
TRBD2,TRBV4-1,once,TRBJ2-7,CASSPGTSGSFEQYF,TGCGCCAGCAGCCCAGGGACTAGCGGGAGCTTCGAGCAGTACTTC
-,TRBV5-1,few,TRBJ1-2,CASSLASGTANYGYTF,TGCGCCAGCAGCTTGGCCTCCGGGACCGCTAACTATGGCTACACCTTC
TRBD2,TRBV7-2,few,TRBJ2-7,CASSSWTSEYEQYF,TGTGCCAGCAGCTCCTGGACTAGCGAGTACGAGCAGTACTTC
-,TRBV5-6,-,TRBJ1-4,CASSLGADRQFF,TGTGCCAGCAGCTTGGGGGCCGACCGCCAATTTTTT
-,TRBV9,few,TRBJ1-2,CASSVGSLLGYTF,TGTGCCAGCAGCGTAGGCAGTCTCCTGGGCTACACCTTC
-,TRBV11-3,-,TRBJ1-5,CASSLRPGSNQPQHF,TGTGCCAGCAGCTTAAGGCCAGGGAGCAATCAGCCCCAGCATTTT
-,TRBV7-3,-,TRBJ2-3,CASSLDGGVLGDTQYF,TGTGCCAGCAGCTTGGACGGGGGCGTTTTAGGGGATACGCAGTATTTT
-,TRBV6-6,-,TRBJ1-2,CASSFGYNSNYGYTF,TGTGCCAGCAGTTTTGGATACAACTCTAACTATGGCTACACCTTC
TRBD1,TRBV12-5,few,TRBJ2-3,CASGLVQGKATDTQYF,TGTGCTAGTGGTTTGGTACAGGGGAAAGCCACAGATACGCAGTATTTT
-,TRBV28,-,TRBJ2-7,CASSRAYEQYF,TGTGCCAGTTCGAGGGCGTACGAGCAGTACTTC
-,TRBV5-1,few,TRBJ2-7,CASSLRTAYEQYF,TGCGCCAGCAGCTTACGGACAGCCTACGAGCAGTACTTC
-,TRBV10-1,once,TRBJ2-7,CASSESGLTGQGQYF,TGCGCCAGCAGTGAGTCGGGGCTAACCGGCCAGGGGCAGTACTTC
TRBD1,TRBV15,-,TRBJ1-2,CATSRRGQVYGYTF,TGTGCCACCAGCAGAAGGGGACAGGTCTATGGCTACACCTTC
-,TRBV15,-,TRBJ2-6,CATSLPKGHPPYSGANVLTF,TGTGCCACCAGCCTACCTAAGGGACACCCACCCTACTCTGGGGCCAACGTCCTGACTTTC
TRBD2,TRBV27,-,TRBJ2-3,CASSRTGTSGRALTDTQYF,TGTGCCAGCAGTCGGACCGGGACTAGCGGGAGGGCCCTGACAGATACGCAGTATTTT
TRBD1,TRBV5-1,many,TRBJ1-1,CASQTGVANTEAFF,TGCGCCAGCCAGACAGGGGTGGCGAACACTGAAGCTTTCTTT
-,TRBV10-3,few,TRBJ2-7,CATRRAGDYYEQYF,TGTGCCACGCGCCGGGCTGGGGATTATTACGAGCAGTACTTC
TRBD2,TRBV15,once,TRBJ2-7,CATSREYRGRVSYEQYF,TGTGCCACCAGCAGAGAATATCGCGGGAGGGTCTCCTACGAGCAGTACTTC
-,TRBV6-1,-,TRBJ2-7,CASSEWWDHSYEQYF,TGTGCCAGCAGTGAATGGTGGGATCACTCCTACGAGCAGTACTTC
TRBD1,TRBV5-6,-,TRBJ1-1,CASSSERQGDTEAFF,TGTGCCAGCAGCTCGGAGAGACAGGGGGACACTGAAGCTTTCTTT
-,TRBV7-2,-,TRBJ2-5,CASSFNREETQYF,TGTGCCAGCAGCTTCAACAGGGAAGAGACCCAGTACTTC
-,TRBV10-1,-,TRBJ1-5,CASSSTVNQPQHF,TGCGCCAGCAGTTCAACAGTAAATCAGCCCCAGCATTTT
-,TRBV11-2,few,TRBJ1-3,CASNLLGNTIYF,TGTGCCAGCAACCTTCTGGGAAACACCATATATTTT
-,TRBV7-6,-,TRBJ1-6,CASSLVGVSNSPLHF,TGTGCCAGCAGCTTAGTGGGCGTGAGCAATTCACCCCTCCACTTT
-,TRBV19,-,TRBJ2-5,CASSVQENQETQYF,TGTGCCAGTAGTGTTCAGGAGAACCAAGAGACCCAGTACTTC
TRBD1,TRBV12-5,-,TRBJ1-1,CASGLTTGATEAFF,TGTGCTAGTGGTTTGACGACAGGGGCCACTGAAGCTTTCTTT